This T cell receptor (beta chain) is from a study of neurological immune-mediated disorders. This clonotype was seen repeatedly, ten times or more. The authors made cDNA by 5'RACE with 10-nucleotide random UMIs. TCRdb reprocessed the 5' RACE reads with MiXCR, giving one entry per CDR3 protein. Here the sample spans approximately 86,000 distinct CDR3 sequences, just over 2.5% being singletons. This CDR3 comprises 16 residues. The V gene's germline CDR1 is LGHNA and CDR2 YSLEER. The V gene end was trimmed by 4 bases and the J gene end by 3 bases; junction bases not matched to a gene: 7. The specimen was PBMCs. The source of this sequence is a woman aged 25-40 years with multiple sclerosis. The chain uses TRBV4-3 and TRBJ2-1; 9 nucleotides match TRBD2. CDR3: CASSLGTSRRYNEQFF. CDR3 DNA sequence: TGCGCCAGCAGCCTCGGGACTAGCAGACGCTACAATGAGCAGTTCTTC.